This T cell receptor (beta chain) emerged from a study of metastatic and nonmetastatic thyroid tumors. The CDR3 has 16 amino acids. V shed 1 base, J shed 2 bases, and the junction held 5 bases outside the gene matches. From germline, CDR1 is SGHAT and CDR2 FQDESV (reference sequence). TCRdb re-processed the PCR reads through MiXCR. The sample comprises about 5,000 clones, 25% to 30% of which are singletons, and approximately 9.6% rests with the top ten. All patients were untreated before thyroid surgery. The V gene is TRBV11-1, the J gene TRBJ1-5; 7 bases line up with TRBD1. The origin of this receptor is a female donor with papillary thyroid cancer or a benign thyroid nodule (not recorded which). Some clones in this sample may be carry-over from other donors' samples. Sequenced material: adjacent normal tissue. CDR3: CASSLVSQGGNQPQHF. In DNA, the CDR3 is TGTGCCAGCAGCTTAGTCAGTCAGGGGGGCAATCAGCCCCAGCATTTT.